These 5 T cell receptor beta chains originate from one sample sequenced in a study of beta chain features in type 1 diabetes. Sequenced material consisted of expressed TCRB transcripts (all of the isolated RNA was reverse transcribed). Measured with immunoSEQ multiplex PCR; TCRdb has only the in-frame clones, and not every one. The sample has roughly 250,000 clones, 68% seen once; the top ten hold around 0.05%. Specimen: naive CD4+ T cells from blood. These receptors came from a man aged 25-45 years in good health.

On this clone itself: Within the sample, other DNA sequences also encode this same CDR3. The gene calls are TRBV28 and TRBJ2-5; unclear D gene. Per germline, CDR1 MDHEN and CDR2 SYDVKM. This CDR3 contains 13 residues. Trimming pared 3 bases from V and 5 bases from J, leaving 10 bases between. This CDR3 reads CASSLGRVETQYF. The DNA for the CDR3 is TGTGCCAGCAGTTTGGGTAGGGTGGAGACCCAGTACTTC.

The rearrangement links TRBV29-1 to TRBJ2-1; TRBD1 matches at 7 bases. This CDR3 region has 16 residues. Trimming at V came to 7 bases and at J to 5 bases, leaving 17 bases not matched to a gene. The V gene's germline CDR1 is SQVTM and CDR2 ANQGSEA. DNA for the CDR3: TGCAGCGGACGATCTTACAGGGGATTTGAGGACAATGAGCAGTTCTTC. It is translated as CSGRSYRGFEDNEQFF.

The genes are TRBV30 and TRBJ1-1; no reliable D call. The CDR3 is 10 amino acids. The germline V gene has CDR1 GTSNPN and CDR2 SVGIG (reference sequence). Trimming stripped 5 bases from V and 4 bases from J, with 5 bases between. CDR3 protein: CAWGSTEAFF. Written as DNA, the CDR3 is TGTGCCTGGGGGAGCACTGAAGCTTTCTTT.

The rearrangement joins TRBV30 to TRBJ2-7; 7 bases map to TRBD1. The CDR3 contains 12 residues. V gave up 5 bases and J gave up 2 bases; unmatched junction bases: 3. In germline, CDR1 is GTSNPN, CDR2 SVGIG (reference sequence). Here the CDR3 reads CAWGDRAYEQYF. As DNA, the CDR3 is TGTGCCTGGGGGGACAGAGCCTACGAGCAGTACTTC. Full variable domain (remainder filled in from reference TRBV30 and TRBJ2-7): SQTIHQWPATLVQPVGSPLSLECTVEGTSNPNLYWYRQAAGRGLQLLFYSVGIGQISSEVPQNLSASRPQDRQFILSSKKLLLSDSGFYLCAWGDRAYEQYFGPGTRLTVT.

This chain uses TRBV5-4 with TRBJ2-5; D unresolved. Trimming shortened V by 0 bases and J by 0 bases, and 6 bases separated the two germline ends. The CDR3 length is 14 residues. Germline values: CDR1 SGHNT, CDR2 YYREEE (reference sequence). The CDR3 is CASSLGRNQETQYF. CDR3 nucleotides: TGTGCCAGCAGCTTGGGGCGGAACCAAGAGACCCAGTACTTC.